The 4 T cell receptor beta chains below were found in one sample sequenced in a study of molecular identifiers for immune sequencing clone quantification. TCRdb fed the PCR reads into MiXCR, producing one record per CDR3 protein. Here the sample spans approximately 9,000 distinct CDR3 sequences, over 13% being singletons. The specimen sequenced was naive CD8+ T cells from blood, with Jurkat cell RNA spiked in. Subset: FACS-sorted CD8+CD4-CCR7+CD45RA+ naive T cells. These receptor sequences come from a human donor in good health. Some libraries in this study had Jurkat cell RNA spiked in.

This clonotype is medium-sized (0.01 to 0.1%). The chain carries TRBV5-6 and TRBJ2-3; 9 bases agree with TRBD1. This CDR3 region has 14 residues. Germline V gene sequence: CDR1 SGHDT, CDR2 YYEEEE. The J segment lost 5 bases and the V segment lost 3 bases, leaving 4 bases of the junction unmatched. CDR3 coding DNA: TGTGCCAGCAGCTCCGGACAGGGGATAGATACGCAGTATTTT. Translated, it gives CASSSGQGIDTQYF. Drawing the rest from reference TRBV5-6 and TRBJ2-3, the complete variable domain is DAGVTQSPTHLIKTRGQQVTLRCSPKSGHDTVSWYQQALGQGPQFIFQYYEEEERQRGNFPDRFSGHQFPNYSSELNVNALLLGDSALYLCASSSGQGIDTQYFGPGTRLTVL.

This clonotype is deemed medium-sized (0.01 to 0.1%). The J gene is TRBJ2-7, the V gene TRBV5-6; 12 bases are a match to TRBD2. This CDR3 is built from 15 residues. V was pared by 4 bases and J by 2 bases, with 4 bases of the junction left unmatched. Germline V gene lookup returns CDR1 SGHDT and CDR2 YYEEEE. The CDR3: CASSEGLAGAYEQYF. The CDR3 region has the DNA TGTGCCAGCAGCGAGGGACTAGCGGGCGCCTACGAGCAGTACTTC.

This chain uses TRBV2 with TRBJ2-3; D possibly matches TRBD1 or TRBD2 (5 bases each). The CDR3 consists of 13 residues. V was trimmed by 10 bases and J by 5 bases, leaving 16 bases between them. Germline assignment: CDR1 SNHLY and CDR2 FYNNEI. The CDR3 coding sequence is TGTGCCACAGAGGGGCGCGTAAGAGATACGCAGTATTTT. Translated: CATEGRVRDTQYF.

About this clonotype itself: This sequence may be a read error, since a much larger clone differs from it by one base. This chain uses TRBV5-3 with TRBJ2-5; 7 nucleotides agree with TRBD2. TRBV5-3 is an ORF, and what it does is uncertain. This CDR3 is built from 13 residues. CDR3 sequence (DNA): TGTGCCAGCGGGCGGGAGACCCAAGGGACCCAGTACTTC. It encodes CASGRETQGTQYF.